A selection of T cell receptor beta chains follows, all from one sample in a study of cytomegalovirus exposure and HLA in healthy donors. The assay was immunoSEQ multiplex PCR, and TCRdb's table has in-frame clones only and misses some. In the table there are 100,000 to 150,000 clones, 70% to 90% of which are singletons. Sequencing was done on a sample of PBMCs. These TCRs come from a young woman in good health and CMV-seronegative. The CDR3 runs from the conserved cysteine through the conserved F or W. Each record gives: V gene, clone size, D gene, J gene, CDR3 length, CDR3 protein, CDR3 DNA. The D gene is left open where the match is weak. The size entry is marked missing in some rows and otherwise reads once, few, many or a size class.

v_gene: TRBV11-1; abundance: .; d_gene: .; j_gene: TRBJ1-1; len: 15; CDR3aa: CASSLEPLGGTEAFF; CDR3nt: TGTGCCAGCAGCTTAGAGCCCCTGGGGGGCACTGAAGCTTTCTTT
v_gene: TRBV19; abundance: .; d_gene: .; j_gene: TRBJ2-7; len: 13; CDR3aa: CASSIDRGLTRYF; CDR3nt: TGTGCCAGTAGTATAGATCGCGGACTTACTCGGTACTTC
v_gene: TRBV10-1; abundance: .; d_gene: .; j_gene: TRBJ1-1; len: 12; CDR3aa: CASSDSVTEAFF; CDR3nt: TGCGCCAGCAGTGACTCGGTCACTGAAGCTTTCTTT
v_gene: TRBV19; abundance: .; d_gene: .; j_gene: TRBJ2-2; len: 16; CDR3aa: CASSILRGGSTGELFF; CDR3nt: TGTGCCAGTAGTATCCTGAGGGGGGGCAGCACCGGGGAGCTGTTTTTT
v_gene: TRBV5-4; abundance: .; d_gene: TRBD2; j_gene: TRBJ2-2; len: 16; CDR3aa: CASSLAGAGGTGELFF; CDR3nt: TGTGCCAGCAGCTTGGCCGGCGCGGGGGGCACCGGGGAGCTGTTTTTT
v_gene: TRBV2; abundance: few; d_gene: .; j_gene: TRBJ2-7; len: 13; CDR3aa: CASSEALVHEQYF; CDR3nt: TGTGCCAGCAGTGAAGCGCTAGTCCACGAGCAGTACTTC
v_gene: TRBV25-1; abundance: .; d_gene: TRBD1; j_gene: TRBJ2-7; len: 14; CDR3aa: CASSDWTGNYEQYF; CDR3nt: TGTGCCAGCAGTGACTGGACAGGGAACTACGAGCAGTACTTC
v_gene: TRBV10-3; abundance: .; d_gene: TRBD1; j_gene: TRBJ1-1; len: 13; CDR3aa: CAKKQGPNTEAFF; CDR3nt: TGTGCCAAAAAACAGGGGCCGAACACTGAAGCTTTCTTT
v_gene: TRBV4-3; abundance: .; d_gene: TRBD2; j_gene: TRBJ2-1; len: 18; CDR3aa: CASSQVLWGGRGDNEQFF; CDR3nt: TGCGCCAGCAGCCAAGTTCTTTGGGGGGGAAGGGGAGACAATGAGCAGTTCTTC
v_gene: TRBV9; abundance: .; d_gene: .; j_gene: TRBJ2-2; len: 16; CDR3aa: CASSVVGGGSSGELFF; CDR3nt: TGTGCCAGCAGCGTAGTGGGGGGAGGATCGTCCGGGGAGCTGTTTTTT
v_gene: TRBV10-3; abundance: .; d_gene: .; j_gene: TRBJ1-1; len: 13; CDR3aa: CAISEGHSLEAFF; CDR3nt: TGTGCCATCAGTGAGGGACACAGCCTTGAAGCTTTCTTT
v_gene: TRBV18; abundance: .; d_gene: .; j_gene: TRBJ1-2; len: 16; CDR3aa: CASSPLDSYSYLGYTF; CDR3nt: TGTGCCAGCTCACCCTTGGACAGTTACTCCTATCTGGGCTACACCTTC
v_gene: TRBV4-2; abundance: .; d_gene: TRBD2; j_gene: TRBJ2-7; len: 15; CDR3aa: CASSQEREGRYEQYF; CDR3nt: TGTGCCAGCAGCCAAGAGCGGGAGGGCCGCTACGAGCAGTACTTC
v_gene: TRBV5-6; abundance: .; d_gene: TRBD2; j_gene: TRBJ2-1; len: 15; CDR3aa: CASSRLAGKNNEQFF; CDR3nt: TGTGCCAGCAGCCGACTAGCGGGTAAAAACAATGAGCAGTTCTTC
v_gene: TRBV13; abundance: .; d_gene: .; j_gene: TRBJ2-1; len: 17; CDR3aa: CASSLGRRASSYNEQFF; CDR3nt: TGTGCCAGCAGCTTAGGCCGGCGGGCCAGCTCCTACAATGAGCAGTTCTTC
v_gene: TRBV5-6; abundance: .; d_gene: .; j_gene: TRBJ1-6; len: 15; CDR3aa: CASSLGDKVNSPLHF; CDR3nt: TGTGCCAGCAGCTTAGGGGACAAAGTTAATTCACCCCTCCACTTT
v_gene: TRBV6-4; abundance: .; d_gene: .; j_gene: TRBJ1-2; len: 14; CDR3aa: CASSDAQANYGYTF; CDR3nt: TGTGCCAGCAGTGACGCGCAGGCTAACTATGGCTACACCTTC
v_gene: TRBV28; abundance: .; d_gene: .; j_gene: TRBJ2-7; len: 14; CDR3aa: CASGLRATSYEQYF; CDR3nt: TGTGCCAGCGGTCTCCGTGCGACTTCCTACGAGCAGTACTTC
v_gene: TRBV9; abundance: .; d_gene: TRBD1; j_gene: TRBJ1-2; len: 15; CDR3aa: CASSAHPQGEDGYTF; CDR3nt: TGTGCCAGCAGCGCCCACCCACAGGGGGAGGATGGCTACACCTTC
v_gene: TRBV10-3; abundance: .; d_gene: TRBD1; j_gene: TRBJ1-5; len: 14; CDR3aa: CAISPTGGKEPQHF; CDR3nt: TGTGCCATCAGCCCGACAGGGGGGAAGGAGCCCCAGCATTTT
v_gene: TRBV5-1; abundance: .; d_gene: TRBD2; j_gene: TRBJ2-1; len: 12; CDR3aa: CASSPGGYEQFF; CDR3nt: TGCGCCAGCAGCCCCGGGGGGTATGAGCAGTTCTTC
v_gene: TRBV25-1; abundance: .; d_gene: .; j_gene: TRBJ2-7; len: 16; CDR3aa: CASSESKWDNSYEQYF; CDR3nt: TGTGCCAGCAGTGAATCCAAATGGGACAACTCCTACGAGCAGTACTTC
v_gene: TRBV7-6; abundance: .; d_gene: .; j_gene: TRBJ2-7; len: 14; CDR3aa: CASSLANRGGEQYF; CDR3nt: TGTGCCAGCAGCTTAGCTAACAGGGGGGGCGAGCAGTACTTC
v_gene: TRBV28; abundance: .; d_gene: TRBD2; j_gene: TRBJ2-1; len: 17; CDR3aa: CASRRSDGLAGVNEQFF; CDR3nt: TGTGCCAGCAGGCGCTCCGATGGACTAGCGGGAGTCAATGAGCAGTTCTTC
v_gene: TRBV7-2; abundance: .; d_gene: .; j_gene: TRBJ2-3; len: 16; CDR3aa: CASSSRGRSLGDTQYF; CDR3nt: TGTGCCAGCAGCTCACGTGGGAGGTCGCTCGGAGATACGCAGTATTTT
v_gene: TRBV18; abundance: .; d_gene: .; j_gene: TRBJ1-3; len: 15; CDR3aa: CASSLTPPFGNTIYF; CDR3nt: TGTGCCAGCTCGTTAACACCCCCCTTTGGAAACACCATATATTTT
v_gene: TRBV4-2; abundance: .; d_gene: TRBD2; j_gene: TRBJ2-7; len: 16; CDR3aa: CASSQVMRGANYEQYF; CDR3nt: TGTGCCAGCAGCCAAGTAATGCGGGGGGCCAACTACGAGCAGTACTTC
v_gene: TRBV9; abundance: .; d_gene: .; j_gene: TRBJ1-5; len: 15; CDR3aa: CASSVDGQINQPQHF; CDR3nt: TGTGCCAGCAGCGTAGATGGACAGATAAACCAGCCCCAGCATTTT
v_gene: TRBV4-1; abundance: .; d_gene: TRBD1; j_gene: TRBJ1-1; len: 16; CDR3aa: CASSQLMGQGNTEAFF; CDR3nt: TGCGCCAGCAGCCAGCTTATGGGACAGGGAAACACTGAAGCTTTCTTT
v_gene: TRBV27; abundance: .; d_gene: TRBD1; j_gene: TRBJ2-1; len: 13; CDR3aa: CASSFGQGYEQFF; CDR3nt: TGTGCCAGCAGTTTTGGACAGGGGTATGAGCAGTTCTTC
v_gene: TRBV7-3; abundance: .; d_gene: .; j_gene: TRBJ2-7; len: 13; CDR3aa: CASSGPPGYEQYF; CDR3nt: TGTGCCAGCAGCGGCCCCCCCGGGTACGAGCAGTACTTC
v_gene: TRBV6-1; abundance: .; d_gene: .; j_gene: TRBJ1-1; len: 13; CDR3aa: CASRIGPNTEAFF; CDR3nt: TGTGCCAGCAGAATTGGGCCGAACACTGAAGCTTTCTTT
v_gene: TRBV11-1; abundance: .; d_gene: TRBD2; j_gene: TRBJ2-1; len: 15; CDR3aa: CASSLWRGGANEQFF; CDR3nt: TGTGCCAGCAGCTTATGGCGGGGGGGAGCCAATGAGCAGTTCTTC
v_gene: TRBV19; abundance: .; d_gene: TRBD2; j_gene: TRBJ2-1; len: 16; CDR3aa: CASSTRSGGAVDEQFF; CDR3nt: TGTGCCAGTAGTACGCGTAGCGGGGGGGCCGTCGATGAGCAGTTCTTC
v_gene: TRBV18; abundance: .; d_gene: .; j_gene: TRBJ2-1; len: 14; CDR3aa: CASSPLDRSDEQFF; CDR3nt: TGTGCCAGCTCACCTCTGGACAGAAGCGATGAGCAGTTCTTC
v_gene: TRBV4-2; abundance: .; d_gene: TRBD2; j_gene: TRBJ2-3; len: 16; CDR3aa: CASSQNPAGGGDTQYF; CDR3nt: TGTGCCAGCAGCCAAAATCCCGCGGGGGGGGGAGATACGCAGTATTTT
v_gene: TRBV9; abundance: .; d_gene: .; j_gene: TRBJ2-5; len: 13; CDR3aa: CASALTSWGTQYF; CDR3nt: TGTGCCAGCGCCCTCACTAGTTGGGGGACCCAGTACTTC
v_gene: TRBV7-9; abundance: .; d_gene: TRBD1; j_gene: TRBJ2-6; len: 16; CDR3aa: CASSPSTGSGANVLTF; CDR3nt: TGTGCCAGCAGCCCGTCGACAGGGTCCGGGGCCAACGTCCTGACTTTC
v_gene: TRBV6-6; abundance: .; d_gene: TRBD1; j_gene: TRBJ1-2; len: 13; CDR3aa: CASRQQGAGGYTF; CDR3nt: TGTGCCAGCAGACAACAGGGGGCAGGAGGCTACACCTTC
v_gene: TRBV14; abundance: many; d_gene: .; j_gene: TRBJ2-7; len: 13; CDR3aa: CASSQAGSYEQYF; CDR3nt: TGTGCCAGCAGCCAAGCAGGGTCCTACGAGCAGTACTTC
v_gene: TRBV19; abundance: .; d_gene: .; j_gene: TRBJ1-5; len: 13; CDR3aa: CASEDSSDQPQHF; CDR3nt: TGTGCCAGTGAAGACAGCTCGGATCAGCCCCAGCATTTT